This T cell receptor (beta chain) was recorded in a study of cytomegalovirus exposure and HLA in healthy donors. As for the study in general: The use of the same platform for the approximately 110 validation repertoires and the approximately 730 first-cohort repertoires was reported by a later analysis.

The assay was immunoSEQ multiplex PCR, and TCRdb's table has in-frame clones only and misses some. Of about 310,000 clones listed, 88% are singletons. CDR3 size: 15 residues. Germline values: CDR1 SGHVS, CDR2 FQNEAQ. Trimming cost V 0 bases and J 0 bases, with 8 bases left between them. Whole-study results and caveats: Reports indicated that the classifier achieved high specificity and sensitivity in diagnosing cytomegalovirus status.

The donors were part of the validation cohort, which consisted of 120 subjects and was separate from the first cohort of several hundred subjects. A word on this clone: Its specificity is unknown.

What was sequenced was PBMCs. The source of this sequence is a man in his thirties or forties in good health and CMV-seronegative. This rearrangement joins TRBV7-8 to TRBJ1-2; a weak D match, TRBD1 (5 bases). The DNA of the CDR3 is TGTGCCAGCAGCTTAGCGGGGCCAACTAACTATGGCTACACCTTC. Translated: CASSLAGPTNYGYTF. Together with reference TRBV7-8 and TRBJ1-2, the CDR3 gives the full variable domain: GAGVSQSPRYKVAKRGQDVALRCDPISGHVSLFWYQQALGQGPEFLTYFQNEAQLDKSGLPSDRFFAERPEGSVSTLKIQRTQQEDSAVYLCASSLAGPTNYGYTFGSGTRLTVV.